This TCR beta chain comes out of a study of T cells in Graves' hyperthyroidism and ophthalmopathy (dated by TCRdb to 2018 to 2020). With respect to the entire study: Peripheral blood was sampled at the time of initial diagnosis, prior to any treatment. TCR Vbeta CDR3 sequencing of around 130 peripheral blood samples (roughly 41 ophthalmopathy, roughly 74 hyperthyroidism and 17 progressor patients) is reported in the paper. Whether ophthalmopathy could be predicted prospectively was tested in an independent validation cohort made up of 18 to 20 hyperthyroidism patients plus 17 patients who later progressed to ophthalmopathy. To identify TCR V-J signatures that set the groups apart, the researchers used a discovery cohort of 90 to 100 patients, made up of around 40 with Graves' ophthalmopathy and about 59 with stable Graves' hyperthyroidism. The 75 to 100 discovery patients were divided at random into training and test sets in a 7:3 ratio. After blood sampling, hyperthyroidism patients were treated with methimazole at a starting dose of 30 mg daily, and ophthalmopathy patients were treated with high-dose intravenous methylprednisolone. Thyroid tissue and blood T-cell repertoires from about six Graves' hyperthyroidism patients were also compared in the study. Paper-wide results and their limitations: In validation, the model predicted progression to ophthalmopathy with over 65% sensitivity and around 72% specificity, a median of about 6.7 months before onset. Blood samples also contained most of the expanded thyroid clonotypes (frequency above 0.001), which suggests that blood repertoires may reflect thyroid immune responses. In cross-validation, a model built on a 13 V-J signature told ophthalmopathy apart from stable hyperthyroidism with under 90% sensitivity and about 81% specificity, and in testing the same model reached 80%/75%. Sample size was not statistically predetermined, and blinding of investigators to group allocation was not performed.

Amplification of TCR beta CDR3 regions was carried out from RNA transcripts. A first-round RT-PCR of the TCR CDR3 used the HTBI primer set with the Qiagen OneStep RT-PCR kit. Libraries were constructed in a second round of multiplex PCR, after which size selection and purification were performed. Sequencing of the libraries was done on an Illumina HiSeq2000 using paired-end 100 bp reads. The original pipeline was this. SOAPnuke was used to process the raw data, with reads discarded if the reads contained adapters or uncalled bases, had a mean Phred below 15, or lacked an exact constant-primer or identifier match. High-quality paired reads were merged using COPE v1.2.5, and each unique nucleotide sequence was defined as a clonotype. Clonotypes were aligned to IMGT TRBV, TRBD and TRBJ reference segments using MiTCR v1.1. Only V-J combinations with frequency above 0.0001, covering 99% to 99.2% of repertoires, were analysed. A TCS score was defined as the ratio of F50 (clonal expansion) to E x V (chaos), with BLOSUM62-based TCRdist applied between CDR3 peptides within each V-J. Welch's t-statistics and random forest reduced fewer than 600 V-J features to roughly 13, which were used in a naive Bayes classifier (R e1071). The Morisita-Horn index was used to measure how similar the thyroid and blood repertoires were. TCRdb reprocessing: public reads trimmed at Q25 with fastp, clones called with MiXCR, in-frame beta chains kept. Identical CDR3 protein sequences are pooled into one entry, listed with their most common genes and DNA. These V and J calls originate from TCRdb's pipeline instead of the authors' own analysis. The sample table holds hundreds of thousands of distinct CDR3 sequences, of which 38% were seen once. In total, the top ten clones hold 8.9% of the sample.

This clonotype has a handful of counts. Its antigen remains unidentified. Per-base qualities were not stored, and no clone one base away is much larger. CDR1 and CDR2 are drawn from the germline V gene: SNHLY, FYNNEI. Trimming takes 5 bases from V and 0 bases from J, and the germline ends sit 17 bases apart. From the cysteine up to the phenylalanine, the CDR3 has a length of 16 residues. This entry keeps only the CDR3 DNA: 48 bases, framed from base 1. Stable Graves' hyperthyroidism was defined as no progression to ophthalmopathy during 18 months of follow-up. The hyperthyroidism patients were between 18 and 65 years old and newly diagnosed, with a disease duration of less than 2 months. The study excluded patients with uncontrolled infections, other autoimmune diseases, pregnancy or lactation. Diagnoses relied on clinical symptoms, serum thyroxine and TRAb, thyroid ultrasound and orbital computed tomography. Ficoll-Paque density gradient centrifugation was used to isolate PBMCs from 10 ml of fresh peripheral blood. Trizol reagent was used to extract total RNA, and RNA quality was then checked on an Agilent 2100 Bioanalyzer.

The specimen was blood. The clonotype originates from a young man with Graves' hyperthyroidism. This sequence uses TRBV2 and TRBJ2-7; the D element could tentatively be TRBD1 or TRBD2, as 7 bases agree for each. At the DNA level, the sequence is TGTGCCAGCAGTTACGGGACAGCGGGGATCTCCTACGAGCAGTACTTC. Translated, this is CASSYGTAGISYEQYF.